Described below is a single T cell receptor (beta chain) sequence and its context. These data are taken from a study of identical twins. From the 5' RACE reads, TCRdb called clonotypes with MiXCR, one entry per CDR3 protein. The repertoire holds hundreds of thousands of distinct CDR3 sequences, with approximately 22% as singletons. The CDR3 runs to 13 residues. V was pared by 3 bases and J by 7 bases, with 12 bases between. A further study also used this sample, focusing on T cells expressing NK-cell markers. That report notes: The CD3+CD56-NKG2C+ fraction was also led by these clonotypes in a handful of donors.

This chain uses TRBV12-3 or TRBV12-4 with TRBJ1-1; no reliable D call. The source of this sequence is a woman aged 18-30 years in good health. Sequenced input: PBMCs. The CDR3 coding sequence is TGTGCCAGCAGTTTGCTCCCCCGGGGTGAAGCTTTCTTT. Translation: CASSLLPRGEAFF.